The 21 T cell receptor beta chains given below trace back to one sample, sequenced in a study of T cell clusters in autoimmune cytopenias. TRB amplification used approximately 250 ng of peripheral blood genomic DNA. One tube held mixed TRB-A and TRB-B primer pools for touch-down PCR. TCRdb re-called the multiplex PCR reads and shows each CDR3 protein once, DNA omitted. The table lists approximately 14,000 distinct CDR3 sequences. What was sequenced was peripheral blood. The receptors shown here come from a human donor with an autoimmune cytopenia or autoimmune hepatitis (not recorded which).

Frequency places this clonotype as medium-sized. V and J are TRBV29-1 and TRBJ2-2. The CDR3 extends over 13 amino acids. Germline V gene sequence: CDR1 SQVTM, CDR2 ANQGSEA. The CDR3 spells CSVGVTSAGELFF.

The chain's CDR3 is CAWGTADTQYF. The chain links TRBV30 to TRBJ2-3; TCRdb calls TRBD1, which cannot be checked without DNA. This CDR3 region has 11 residues. Germline V gives CDR1 GTSNPN, CDR2 SVGIG (reference sequence).

The chain recombines TRBV5-5 with TRBJ1-2. Germline lookup yields CDR1 SGHKS and CDR2 YYEKEE (reference sequence). This CDR3 has 11 amino acids. CDR3 sequence reads: CASSSYNGYTF.

V gene TRBV6-5 combines with J gene TRBJ2-2; the D call of TRBD1 rests on TCRdb alone, since no DNA is present to check it. This CDR3 region has 15 residues. Germline V gene data show CDR1 as MNHEY and CDR2 as SVGAGI. This CDR3 is CASSEFVQGAGELFF.

The rearrangement joins TRBV19 to TRBJ2-7; TCRdb picks TRBD1, but there is no DNA to check that call. This CDR3 is 13 amino acids long. Germline assignment: CDR1 LNHDA and CDR2 SQIVND (reference sequence). CDR3 residues: CASSQGSPYEQYF.

This clonotype is called medium-sized based on its frequency. J is TRBJ2-2 and V is TRBV19; TCRdb indicates TRBD2, and absent DNA this call remains unverified. This CDR3 has 17 amino acids. In germline, CDR1 is LNHDA, CDR2 SQIVND (reference sequence). The CDR3 loop is CASSITTSGVNTGELFF.

V is TRBV5-4 and J is TRBJ2-3; the D call from TCRdb, TRBD1, cannot be confirmed without DNA. The CDR3 runs 13 residues. Germline V lookup: CDR1 SGHNT, CDR2 YYREEE (reference sequence). This CDR3 is CASRTAQADTQYF.

The chain is built from TRBV6-1 and TRBJ2-1; TCRdb selects TRBD2, and the lack of DNA leaves this call unchecked. This CDR3 spans 18 amino acids. The germline V gene has CDR1 MNHNS and CDR2 SASEGT. CDR3 sequence: CASSSYPRTSGRGNEQFF.

V usage is TRBV20-1 and J usage is TRBJ2-2; with no DNA, the TCRdb D assignment of TRBD1 cannot be verified. In germline, CDR1 is DFQATT, CDR2 SNEGSKA (reference sequence). The CDR3 covers 15 residues. The CDR3 sequence is CSASSWGKGTGELFF.

The chain uses TRBV7-9 and TRBJ1-2; absent DNA, TCRdb's TRBD1 call cannot be checked. CDR3 length: 17 amino acids. Germline V gene lookup returns CDR1 SEHNR and CDR2 FQNEAQ (reference sequence). CDR3 in amino acids: CASSLGQGRPLGYGYTF.

The gene calls are TRBV20-1 and TRBJ2-1; TCRdb names TRBD1, which stays unverified in the absence of DNA. The germline gives CDR1 DFQATT, CDR2 SNEGSKA (reference sequence). The CDR3 is made up of 15 amino acids. The CDR3 here is CSARSRDRGGIEQFF.

The gene calls are TRBV5-5 and TRBJ1-1; TCRdb proposes TRBD1, but this gene call is untestable without DNA. Germline V gene data show CDR1 as SGHKS and CDR2 as YYEKEE (reference sequence). The CDR3 consists of 16 residues. The CDR3 reads CASSLSRGEFATEAFF.

The chain carries TRBV5-4 and TRBJ1-6. The CDR3 has 13 amino acids. CDR1 and CDR2 from the germline V gene are SGHNT and YYREEE (reference sequence). The CDR3 spells CASSLVGGSPLHF.

The J gene is TRBJ1-1, the V gene TRBV12-3 or TRBV12-4; without DNA, the TCRdb call of TRBD1 cannot be checked. CDR3 length: 15 residues. The CDR3 is CASTPSWGINTEAFF.

By frequency, this clonotype registers medium-sized. The V call is TRBV19, the J call TRBJ2-1; the TCRdb D gene call, TRBD2, has no DNA to confirm it. The CDR3 runs 13 residues. From germline, CDR1 is LNHDA and CDR2 SQIVND (reference sequence). CDR3 region: CASTSGRAGEQFF.

This clonotype is classed as medium-sized by frequency. The J gene is TRBJ2-2, the V gene TRBV29-1; as DNA is missing, the TRBD1 call by TCRdb cannot be tested. The CDR3 is 16 residues long. Germline loops: CDR1 SQVTM, CDR2 ANQGSEA. The CDR3: CSVLVGAGSNTGELFF.

The V call is TRBV11-1, the J call TRBJ2-6; TCRdb's assignment of TRBD2 cannot be checked, as there is no DNA. The germline gives CDR1 SGHAT, CDR2 FQDESV (reference sequence). The CDR3 loop spans 19 amino acids. Here the CDR3 reads CASSTPLGRFGSGANVLTF.

The chain is built from TRBV30 and TRBJ2-3; TCRdb gives TRBD1 as the D gene, but with no DNA this cannot be confirmed. This CDR3 comprises 13 residues. Germline V gene data show CDR1 as GTSNPN and CDR2 as SVGIG (reference sequence). The CDR3 is CASSATGADTQYF.

The chain employs TRBV27 and TRBJ1-1; TCRdb selects TRBD1, and the lack of DNA leaves this call unchecked. Looked up from germline, CDR1 is MNHEY and CDR2 is SMNVEV (reference sequence). This CDR3 is 13 amino acids long. Here the CDR3 reads CASSSSGGPEAFF.

This clonotype is classed as medium-sized by frequency. CDR3 sequence reads: CASSYGTSGRYEQYF. V usage is TRBV6-5 and J usage is TRBJ2-7; TCRdb indicates TRBD2, and absent DNA this call remains unverified. Germline V gives CDR1 MNHEY, CDR2 SVGAGI. The CDR3 has 15 residues.

The chain recombines TRBV6-1 with TRBJ2-2; TCRdb outputs TRBD1, but without DNA this stays unchecked. The germline gives CDR1 MNHNS, CDR2 SASEGT. This CDR3 has 15 amino acids. CDR3 sequence: CASRYRDANTGELFF.